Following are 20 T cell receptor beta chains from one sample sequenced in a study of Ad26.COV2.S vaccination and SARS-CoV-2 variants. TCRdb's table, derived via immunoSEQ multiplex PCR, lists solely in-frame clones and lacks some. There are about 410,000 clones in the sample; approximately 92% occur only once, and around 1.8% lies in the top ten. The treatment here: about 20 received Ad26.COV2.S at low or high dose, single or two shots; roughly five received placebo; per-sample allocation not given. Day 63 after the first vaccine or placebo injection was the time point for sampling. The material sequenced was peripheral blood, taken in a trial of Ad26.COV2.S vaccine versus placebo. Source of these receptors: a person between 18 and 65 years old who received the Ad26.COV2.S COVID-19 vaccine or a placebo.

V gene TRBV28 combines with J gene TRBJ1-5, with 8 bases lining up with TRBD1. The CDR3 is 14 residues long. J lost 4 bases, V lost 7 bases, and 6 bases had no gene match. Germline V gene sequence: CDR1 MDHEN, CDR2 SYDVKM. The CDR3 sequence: CASIWTGTNQPQHF. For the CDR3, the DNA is TGTGCCAGCATTTGGACAGGGACAAATCAGCCCCAGCATTTT.

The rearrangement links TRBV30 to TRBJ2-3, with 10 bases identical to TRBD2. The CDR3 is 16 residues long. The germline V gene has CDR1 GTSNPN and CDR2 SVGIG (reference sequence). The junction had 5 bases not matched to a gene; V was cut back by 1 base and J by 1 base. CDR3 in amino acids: CAWSGGSGGGTDTQYF. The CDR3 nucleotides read TGTGCCTGGAGTGGAGGAAGCGGGGGGGGCACAGATACGCAGTATTTT.

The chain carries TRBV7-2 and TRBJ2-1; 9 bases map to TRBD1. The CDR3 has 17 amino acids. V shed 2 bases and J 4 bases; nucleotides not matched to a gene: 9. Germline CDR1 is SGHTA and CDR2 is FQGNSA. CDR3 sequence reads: CASSLKFDRGSYNEQFF. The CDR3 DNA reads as TGTGCCAGCAGCTTAAAATTTGACAGGGGGTCTTACAATGAGCAGTTCTTC.

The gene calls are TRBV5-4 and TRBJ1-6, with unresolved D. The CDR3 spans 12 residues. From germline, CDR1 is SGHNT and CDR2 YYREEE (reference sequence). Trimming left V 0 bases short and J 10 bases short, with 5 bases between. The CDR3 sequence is CASSLDASPLHF. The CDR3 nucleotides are TGTGCCAGCAGCTTGGACGCGTCACCCCTCCACTTT.

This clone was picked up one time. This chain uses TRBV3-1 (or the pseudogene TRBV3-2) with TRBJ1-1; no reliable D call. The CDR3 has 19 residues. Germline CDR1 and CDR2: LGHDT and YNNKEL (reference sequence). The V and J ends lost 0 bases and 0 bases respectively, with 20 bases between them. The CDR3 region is CASSQDHQSTNGMNTEAFF. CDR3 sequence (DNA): TGTGCCAGCAGCCAAGATCATCAGAGTACTAACGGAATGAACACTGAAGCTTTCTTT.

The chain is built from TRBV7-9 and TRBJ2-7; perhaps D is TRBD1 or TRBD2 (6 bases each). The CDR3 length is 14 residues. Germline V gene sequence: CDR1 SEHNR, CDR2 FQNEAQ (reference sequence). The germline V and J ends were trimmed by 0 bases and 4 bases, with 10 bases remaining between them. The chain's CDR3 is CASSLAGGRYEQYF. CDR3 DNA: TGTGCCAGCAGCTTAGCGGGGGGCCGTTACGAGCAGTACTTC.

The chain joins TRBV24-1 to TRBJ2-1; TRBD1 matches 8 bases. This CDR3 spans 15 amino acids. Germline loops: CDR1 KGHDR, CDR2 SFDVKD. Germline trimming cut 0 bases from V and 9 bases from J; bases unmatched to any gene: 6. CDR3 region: CATSDLQGARVEQFF. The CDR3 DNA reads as TGTGCCACCAGTGATTTGCAGGGGGCTCGGGTTGAGCAGTTCTTC.

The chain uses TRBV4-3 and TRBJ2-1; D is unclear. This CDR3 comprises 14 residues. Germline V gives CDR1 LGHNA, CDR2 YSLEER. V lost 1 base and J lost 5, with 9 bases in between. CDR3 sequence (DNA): TGCGCCAGCAGCCAAGGGACGTCCGACAATGAGCAGTTCTTC. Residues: CASSQGTSDNEQFF.

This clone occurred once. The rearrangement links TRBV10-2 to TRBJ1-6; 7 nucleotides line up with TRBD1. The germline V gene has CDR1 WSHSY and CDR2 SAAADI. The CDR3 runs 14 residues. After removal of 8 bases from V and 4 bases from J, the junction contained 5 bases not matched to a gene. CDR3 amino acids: CASVEGQYNSPLHF. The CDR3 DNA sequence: TGCGCCAGCGTCGAGGGACAGTATAATTCACCCCTCCACTTT.

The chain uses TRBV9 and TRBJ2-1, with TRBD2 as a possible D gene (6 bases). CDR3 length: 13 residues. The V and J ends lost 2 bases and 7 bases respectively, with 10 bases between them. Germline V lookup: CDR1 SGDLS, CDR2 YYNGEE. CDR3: CASSVGTLNEQFF. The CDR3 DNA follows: TGTGCCAGCAGCGTCGGGACTTTGAATGAGCAGTTCTTC.

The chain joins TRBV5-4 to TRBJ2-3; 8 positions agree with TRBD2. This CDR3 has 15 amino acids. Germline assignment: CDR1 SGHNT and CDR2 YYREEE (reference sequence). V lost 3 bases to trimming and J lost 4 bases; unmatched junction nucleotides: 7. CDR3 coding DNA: TGTGCCAGCAGCTCCCCGGGGACTAGGGCAGATACGCAGTATTTT. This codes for CASSSPGTRADTQYF.

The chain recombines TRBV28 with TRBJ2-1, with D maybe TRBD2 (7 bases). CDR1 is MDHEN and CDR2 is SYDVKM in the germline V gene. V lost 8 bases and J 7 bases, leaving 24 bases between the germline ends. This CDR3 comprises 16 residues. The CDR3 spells CASAQTLRGGRNEQFF. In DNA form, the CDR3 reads TGTGCCAGCGCTCAGACTTTAAGGGGGGGGAGAAATGAGCAGTTCTTC. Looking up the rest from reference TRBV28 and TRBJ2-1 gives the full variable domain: DVKVTQSSRYLVKRTGEKVFLECVQDMDHENMFWYRQDPGLGLRLIYFSYDVKMKEKGDIPEGYSVSREKKERFSLILESASTNQTSMYLCASAQTLRGGRNEQFFGPGTRLTVL.

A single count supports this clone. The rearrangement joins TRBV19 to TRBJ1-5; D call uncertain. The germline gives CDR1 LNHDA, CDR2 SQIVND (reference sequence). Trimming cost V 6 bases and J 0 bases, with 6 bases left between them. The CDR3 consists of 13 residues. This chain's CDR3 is CASSPYSNQPQHF. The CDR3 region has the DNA TGTGCCAGTAGCCCCTATAGCAATCAGCCCCAGCATTTT.

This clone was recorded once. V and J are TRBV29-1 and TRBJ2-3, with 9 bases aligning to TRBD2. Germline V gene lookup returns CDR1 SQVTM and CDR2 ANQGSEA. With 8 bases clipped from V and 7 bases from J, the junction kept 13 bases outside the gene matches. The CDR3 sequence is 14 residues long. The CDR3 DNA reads TGCAGCCATCTGCAAGCGGGGGGTCGGTATACGCAGTATTTT. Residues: CSHLQAGGRYTQYF.

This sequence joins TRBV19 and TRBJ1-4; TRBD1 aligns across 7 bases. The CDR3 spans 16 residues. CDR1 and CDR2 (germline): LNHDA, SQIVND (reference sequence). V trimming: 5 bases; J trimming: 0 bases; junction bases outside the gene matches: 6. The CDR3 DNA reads TGTGCCAGTAGTCCTCAGGACAGGACAACTAATGAAAAACTGTTTTTT. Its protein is CASSPQDRTTNEKLFF. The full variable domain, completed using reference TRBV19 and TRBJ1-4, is DGGITQSPKYLFRKEGQNVTLSCEQNLNHDAMYWYRQDPGQGLRLIYYSQIVNDFQKGDIAEGYSVSREKKESFPLTVTSAQKNPTAFYLCASSPQDRTTNEKLFFGSGTQLSVL.

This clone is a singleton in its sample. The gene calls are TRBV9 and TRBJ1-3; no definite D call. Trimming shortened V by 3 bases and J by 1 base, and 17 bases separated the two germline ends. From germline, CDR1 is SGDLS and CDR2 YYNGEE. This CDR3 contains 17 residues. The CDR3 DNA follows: TGTGCCAGCAGCGCGACGGAATACCGTTTATCTGGAAACACCATATATTTT. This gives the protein CASSATEYRLSGNTIYF.

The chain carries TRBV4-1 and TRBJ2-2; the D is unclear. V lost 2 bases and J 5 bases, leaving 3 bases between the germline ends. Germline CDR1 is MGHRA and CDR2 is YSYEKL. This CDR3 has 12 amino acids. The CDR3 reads CASSQRTGELFF. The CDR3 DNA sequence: TGCGCCAGCAGCCAAAGAACCGGGGAGCTGTTTTTT.

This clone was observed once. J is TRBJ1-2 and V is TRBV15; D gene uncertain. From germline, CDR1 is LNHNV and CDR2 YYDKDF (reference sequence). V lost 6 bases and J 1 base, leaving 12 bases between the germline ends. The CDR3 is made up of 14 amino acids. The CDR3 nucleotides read TGTGCCACCAGTCCCACGGCGCTTAACTATGGCTACACCTTC. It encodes CATSPTALNYGYTF.

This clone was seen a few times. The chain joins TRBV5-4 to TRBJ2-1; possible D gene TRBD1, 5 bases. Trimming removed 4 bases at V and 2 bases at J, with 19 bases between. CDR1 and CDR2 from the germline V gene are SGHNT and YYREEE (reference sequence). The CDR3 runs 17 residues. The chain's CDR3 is CASSPNLGPGAYNEQFF. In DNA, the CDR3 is TGTGCCAGCAGCCCAAACTTGGGGCCAGGAGCCTACAATGAGCAGTTCTTC.

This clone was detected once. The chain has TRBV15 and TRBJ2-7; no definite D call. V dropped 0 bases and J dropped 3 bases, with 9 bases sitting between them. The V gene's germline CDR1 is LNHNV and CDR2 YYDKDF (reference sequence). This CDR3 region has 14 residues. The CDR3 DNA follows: TGTGCCACCAGCAGAGATCCCGGGCGCTACGAGCAGTACTTC. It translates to CATSRDPGRYEQYF.